Sequencing of this TCR beta chain was carried out in a study of T cell repertoires in cytomegalovirus infection. About the study: From public TCR beta signatures came an indication of both CMV infection and matching HLA type.

This clonotype was picked up a small number of times. Its antigen is still unknown. A single record per CDR3 protein comes from TCRdb applying MiXCR to the reads. The repertoire consists of roughly 500,000 distinct CDR3 sequences, with about 17% occurring once and the leading ten covering about 24%. Study-wide results and limits: Identification of carriers of CMV plus the relevant HLA was achieved through cumulative public TCR beta family frequency.

Specimen: CD8+ T cells from PBMCs. This clonotype was sampled from a human donor in good health (CMV status not recorded). Some clones in this sample may be carry-over from other donors' samples.

The CDR3 bases are TGTGCCAGCAGACCGACAGGGGTGGGGGCAACTAATGAAAAACTGTTTTTT. Translation gives CASRPTGVGATNEKLFF. The genes are TRBV28 and TRBJ1-4, with 8 bases identical to TRBD1. J was trimmed by 0 bases and V by 6 bases; bases with no gene match: 9. The CDR3 is 17 residues long. CDR1 is MDHEN and CDR2 is SYDVKM in the germline V gene.